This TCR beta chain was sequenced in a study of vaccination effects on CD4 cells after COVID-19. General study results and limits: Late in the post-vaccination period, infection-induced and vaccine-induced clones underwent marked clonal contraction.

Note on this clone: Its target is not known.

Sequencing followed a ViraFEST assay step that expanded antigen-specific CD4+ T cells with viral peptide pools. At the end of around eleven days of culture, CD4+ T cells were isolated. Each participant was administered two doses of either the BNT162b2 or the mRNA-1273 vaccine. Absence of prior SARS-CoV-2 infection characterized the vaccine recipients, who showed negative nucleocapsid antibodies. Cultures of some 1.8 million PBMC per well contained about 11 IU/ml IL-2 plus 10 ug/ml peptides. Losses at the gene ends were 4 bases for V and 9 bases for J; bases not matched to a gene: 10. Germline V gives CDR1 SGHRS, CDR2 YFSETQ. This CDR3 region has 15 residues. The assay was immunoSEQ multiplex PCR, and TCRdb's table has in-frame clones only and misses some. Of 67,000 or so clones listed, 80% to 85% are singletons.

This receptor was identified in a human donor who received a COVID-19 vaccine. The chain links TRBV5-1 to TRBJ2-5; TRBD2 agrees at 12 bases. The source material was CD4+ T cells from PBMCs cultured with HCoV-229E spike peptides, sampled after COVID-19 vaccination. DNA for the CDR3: TGCGCCAGCAGCGCAACCCGGACTAGCGGGGCCGCCCAGTACTTC. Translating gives CASSATRTSGAAQYF.